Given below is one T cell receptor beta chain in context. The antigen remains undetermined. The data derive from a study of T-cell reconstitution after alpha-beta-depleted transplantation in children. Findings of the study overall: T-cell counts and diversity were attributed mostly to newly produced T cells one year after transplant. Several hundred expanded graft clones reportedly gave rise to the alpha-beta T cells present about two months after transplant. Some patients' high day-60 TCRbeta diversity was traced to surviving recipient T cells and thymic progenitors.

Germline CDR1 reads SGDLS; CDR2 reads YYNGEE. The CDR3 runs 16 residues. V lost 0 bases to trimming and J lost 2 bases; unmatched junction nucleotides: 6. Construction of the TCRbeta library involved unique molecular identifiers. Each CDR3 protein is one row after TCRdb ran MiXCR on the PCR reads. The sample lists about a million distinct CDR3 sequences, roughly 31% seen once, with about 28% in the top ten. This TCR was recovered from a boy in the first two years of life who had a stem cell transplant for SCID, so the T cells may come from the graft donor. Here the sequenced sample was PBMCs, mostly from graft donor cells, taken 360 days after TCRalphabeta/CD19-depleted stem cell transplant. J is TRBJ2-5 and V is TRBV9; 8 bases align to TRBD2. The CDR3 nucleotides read TGTGCCAGCAGCGTAGTAAGCGGGGGCCGGCAAGAGACCCAGTACTTC. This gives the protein CASSVVSGGRQETQYF.